This T cell receptor beta chain was captured by sequencing in a study of T cell repertoires in cytomegalovirus infection (dated by TCRdb to the late 2010s). Describing the broader study: Because public TCR beta signatures pointed to carriage of CMV infection together with the matching HLA type, the HLA type of each donor mattered for the analysis. General conclusions and limits of the study: Carriers of CMV infection plus the relevant HLA type were discriminated by the cumulative frequency of public TCR beta family members in the study cohort and in an independent approximately 360-donor cohort. In the ex vivo response, HLA-C-restricted CMV-specific TCR beta clonotypes were dominant, and in two of eight donors the single most frequent clonotype came from this HLA-C-restricted group.

Many counts were recorded for this clonotype. The antigen it recognizes is unknown. No base quality information exists; no much larger clone differs at one position. Sequenced using an Illumina HiSeq 1500. The public reads were reprocessed in TCRdb via fastp at Q25 and MiXCR, keeping in-frame beta chains. Rows with one shared CDR3 protein collapse into an entry with the most common genes and DNA. Within this sample are about 140,000 distinct CDR3 sequences, with about 6.1% of them counted one time only. Roughly 18% of the sample comes from the top ten. The germline V and J ends show losses of 5 bases and 4 bases respectively, and no gene match explains 10 bases of the junction. The germline V gene (reference sequence) yields SEHNR for CDR1 and FQNEAQ for CDR2. The CDR3 covers 15 residues, taking in both the cysteine and the phenylalanine. Only CDR3 DNA is held: 45 bases, read in frame from base 1.

The chain links TRBV7-9 with TRBJ1-1, and 7 bases in between align with TRBD1. The sequenced sample was PBMCs. The receptor comes from a human donor in good health (CMV status not recorded). Some clones in this sample may be carry-over from other donors' samples. The DNA sequence is TGTGCCAGCAGCCCCCCGAGACAGGGTTCCACTGAAGCTTTCTTT. This codes for CASSPPRQGSTEAFF.